A selection of T cell receptor beta chains follows, all from one sample in a study of blood T cell repertoires in COVID-19. Method: immunoSEQ multiplex PCR; TCRdb's copy keeps in-frame clones and lacks some. The table has roughly 200,000 clones, 65% to 90% seen once. Sequenced sample: peripheral blood. The origin of the receptors is a human donor in a cohort sampled during active COVID-19. CDR3s include the opening cysteine and the closing phenylalanine or tryptophan. Each record gives: V gene, D gene, J gene, CDR3 length, clone size, CDR3 DNA, CDR3 protein. The D gene is left open where the match is weak. A row's size may be missing; if present it is once, few, many or a size class.

v_call: TRBV4-3; d_call: -; j_call: TRBJ2-7; cdr3_length: 15; clone_size: -; cdr3_nt: TGCGCCAGCAGCCAAGACTATGGGGGGAGGTACGAGCAGTACTTC; cdr3_aa: CASSQDYGGRYEQYF
v_call: TRBV7-9; d_call: -; j_call: TRBJ1-1; cdr3_length: 13; clone_size: -; cdr3_nt: TGTGCCAGCAGCTTATCGGTTAACACTGAAGCTTTCTTT; cdr3_aa: CASSLSVNTEAFF
v_call: TRBV10-1; d_call: -; j_call: TRBJ1-4; cdr3_length: 14; clone_size: once; cdr3_nt: TGCGCCAGCAGTGAGTCGGGCAGCAATGAAAAACTGTTTTTT; cdr3_aa: CASSESGSNEKLFF
v_call: TRBV21-1; d_call: -; j_call: TRBJ2-6; cdr3_length: 18; clone_size: -; cdr3_nt: TGTGCCAGCAGCAAAGCACCAGCAACGGGCTCTGGGGCCAACGTCCTGACTTTC; cdr3_aa: CASSKAPATGSGANVLTF
v_call: TRBV11-2; d_call: TRBD2; j_call: TRBJ2-7; cdr3_length: 15; clone_size: -; cdr3_nt: TGTGCCAGCAGCCCAGAGTCGGGGGGGTCCTACGAGCAGTACTTC; cdr3_aa: CASSPESGGSYEQYF
v_call: TRBV11-2; d_call: -; j_call: TRBJ1-3; cdr3_length: 18; clone_size: once; cdr3_nt: TGTGCCAGCAGCTTAGGTCTGGGCAGGGGCCCCTCTGGAAACACCATATATTTT; cdr3_aa: CASSLGLGRGPSGNTIYF
v_call: TRBV28; d_call: -; j_call: TRBJ1-6; cdr3_length: 15; clone_size: -; cdr3_nt: TGTGCCAGCAGGACGGACAGCTCCTATAATTCACCCCTCCACTTT; cdr3_aa: CASRTDSSYNSPLHF
v_call: TRBV27; d_call: TRBD1; j_call: TRBJ1-1; cdr3_length: 15; clone_size: few; cdr3_nt: TGTGCCAGCAGTCCGACAGGGGGCAAATGGGCTGAAGCTTTCTTT; cdr3_aa: CASSPTGGKWAEAFF
v_call: TRBV19; d_call: TRBD2; j_call: TRBJ2-6; cdr3_length: 16; clone_size: -; cdr3_nt: TGTGCCAGTAGGGGGGGGAGAGCCTCTGGGGCCAACGTCCTGACTTTC; cdr3_aa: CASRGGRASGANVLTF
v_call: TRBV11-2; d_call: -; j_call: TRBJ1-1; cdr3_length: 14; clone_size: -; cdr3_nt: TGTGCCAGCAGCTTAGCCAGGGGCTACACTGAAGCTTTCTTT; cdr3_aa: CASSLARGYTEAFF
v_call: TRBV27; d_call: -; j_call: TRBJ1-5; cdr3_length: 13; clone_size: -; cdr3_nt: TGTGCCAGCAGTCCCGACACTAGTCAGCCCCAGCATTTT; cdr3_aa: CASSPDTSQPQHF
v_call: TRBV7-8; d_call: -; j_call: TRBJ2-7; cdr3_length: 15; clone_size: -; cdr3_nt: TGTGCCAGCAGCTTGCACCAGGGTCCCTCCTACGAGCAGTACTTC; cdr3_aa: CASSLHQGPSYEQYF
v_call: TRBV27; d_call: TRBD1; j_call: TRBJ2-2; cdr3_length: 14; clone_size: -; cdr3_nt: TGTGCCAGCGGCGGGACAGGGGGCGCAGGGGAGCTGTTTTTT; cdr3_aa: CASGGTGGAGELFF
v_call: TRBV28; d_call: -; j_call: TRBJ2-7; cdr3_length: 15; clone_size: -; cdr3_nt: TGTGCCAGCAGTCCAACGACTAAGAGGGCCTACGAGCAGTACTTC; cdr3_aa: CASSPTTKRAYEQYF
v_call: TRBV27; d_call: -; j_call: TRBJ1-2; cdr3_length: 13; clone_size: -; cdr3_nt: TGTGCCAGCAGTTTAATATCAGGTTATGGCTACACCTTC; cdr3_aa: CASSLISGYGYTF
v_call: TRBV7-9; d_call: -; j_call: TRBJ1-2; cdr3_length: 16; clone_size: -; cdr3_nt: TGTGCCAGCAGCCCTAGCGGGGAGAGGGACGGCTATGGCTACACCTTC; cdr3_aa: CASSPSGERDGYGYTF
v_call: TRBV7-6; d_call: -; j_call: TRBJ2-7; cdr3_length: 14; clone_size: -; cdr3_nt: TGTGCCAGCAGCTTAGATCCTAGTTCGACCGAGCAGTACTTC; cdr3_aa: CASSLDPSSTEQYF
v_call: TRBV10-3; d_call: TRBD1; j_call: TRBJ2-7; cdr3_length: 12; clone_size: -; cdr3_nt: TGTGCCTCGCAGGGGGCCTCCTACGAGCAGTACTTC; cdr3_aa: CASQGASYEQYF
v_call: TRBV27; d_call: -; j_call: TRBJ1-2; cdr3_length: 15; clone_size: few; cdr3_nt: TGTGCCAGCAGCGCCACTGGGGCTCTTAACTATGGCTACACCTTC; cdr3_aa: CASSATGALNYGYTF
v_call: TRBV5-6; d_call: -; j_call: TRBJ2-1; cdr3_length: 11; clone_size: -; cdr3_nt: TGTGCCAGCAGCTTGCTCCATGAGCAGTTCTTC; cdr3_aa: CASSLLHEQFF
v_call: TRBV13; d_call: TRBD2; j_call: TRBJ2-1; cdr3_length: 13; clone_size: -; cdr3_nt: TGTGCCAGCAGCTTAGGGGGACTACCCGAGCAGTTCTTC; cdr3_aa: CASSLGGLPEQFF
v_call: TRBV9; d_call: -; j_call: TRBJ1-1; cdr3_length: 13; clone_size: -; cdr3_nt: TGTGCCAGCACCCCCCCACTTCACACTGAAGCTTTCTTT; cdr3_aa: CASTPPLHTEAFF
v_call: TRBV5-1; d_call: -; j_call: TRBJ2-1; cdr3_length: 15; clone_size: -; cdr3_nt: TGCGCCAGCAGCGCGCTGAGTACTCGTCGGAATGAGCAGTTCTTC; cdr3_aa: CASSALSTRRNEQFF
v_call: TRBV5-1; d_call: TRBD2; j_call: TRBJ2-5; cdr3_length: 17; clone_size: -; cdr3_nt: TGCGCCAGCAGCTTTGGACTAGCGGGAGTGAGGAAAGAGACCCAGTACTTC; cdr3_aa: CASSFGLAGVRKETQYF
v_call: TRBV10-3; d_call: -; j_call: TRBJ1-2; cdr3_length: 13; clone_size: -; cdr3_nt: TGTGCCATCAGTGAGACGAGTAACTATGGCTACACCTTC; cdr3_aa: CAISETSNYGYTF
v_call: TRBV5-4; d_call: -; j_call: TRBJ2-7; cdr3_length: 14; clone_size: -; cdr3_nt: TGTGCCAGCAGCCTCGGACAGCCCTCTTGGGAGCAGTACTTC; cdr3_aa: CASSLGQPSWEQYF
v_call: TRBV6-6; d_call: -; j_call: TRBJ2-4; cdr3_length: 12; clone_size: -; cdr3_nt: TGTGCCAGCAGTTATCCCGAAGGACAGCAGTACTTC; cdr3_aa: CASSYPEGQQYF
v_call: TRBV6-2/TRBV6-3; d_call: -; j_call: TRBJ2-6; cdr3_length: 16; clone_size: -; cdr3_nt: TGTGCCAGCAGCCTCGCCAGCGGCTCTGGGGCCAACGTCCTGACTTTC; cdr3_aa: CASSLASGSGANVLTF
v_call: TRBV18; d_call: -; j_call: TRBJ2-4; cdr3_length: 16; clone_size: -; cdr3_nt: TGTGCCAGCTCACCCCCCCGAGTCGGGGACAAAAACATTCAGTACTTC; cdr3_aa: CASSPPRVGDKNIQYF